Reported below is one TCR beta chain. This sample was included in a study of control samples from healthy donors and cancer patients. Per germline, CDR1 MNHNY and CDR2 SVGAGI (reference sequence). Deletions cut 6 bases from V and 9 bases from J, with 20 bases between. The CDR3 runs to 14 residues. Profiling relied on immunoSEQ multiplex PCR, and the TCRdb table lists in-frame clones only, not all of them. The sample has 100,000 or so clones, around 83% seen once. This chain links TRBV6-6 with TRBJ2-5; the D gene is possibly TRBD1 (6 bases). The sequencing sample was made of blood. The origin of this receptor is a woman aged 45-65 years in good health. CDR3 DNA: TGTGCCAGCAGCCCCCAAGGGGGAGAATGGGCCCAGTACTTC. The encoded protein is CASSPQGGEWAQYF.